This section outlines one T cell receptor beta chain sequence together with its context. This record belongs to a study of shared clonotypes between healthy human individuals. Only in-frame clones appear in the TCRdb table, and some are missing; sequencing was by immunoSEQ multiplex PCR. The sample shows more than 500,000 clones, approximately 94% of them seen only once. Sequenced sample: naive CD4+ T cells sorted from blood. The subset is: CD45RA+ positively selected. The sequence was obtained from a woman aged 30 to 39 in good health.

The CDR3 protein is CASSPQGADNEKLFF. The CDR3 bases are TGTGCCAGCAGCCCCCAGGGGGCGGACAATGAAAAACTGTTTTTT. The chain uses TRBV7-9 and TRBJ1-4; 8 positions match TRBD1. Germline CDR1 reads SEHNR; CDR2 reads FQNEAQ (reference sequence). J gave up 5 bases and V 5 bases, and 7 bases lay outside the gene matches. The CDR3 runs 15 residues.